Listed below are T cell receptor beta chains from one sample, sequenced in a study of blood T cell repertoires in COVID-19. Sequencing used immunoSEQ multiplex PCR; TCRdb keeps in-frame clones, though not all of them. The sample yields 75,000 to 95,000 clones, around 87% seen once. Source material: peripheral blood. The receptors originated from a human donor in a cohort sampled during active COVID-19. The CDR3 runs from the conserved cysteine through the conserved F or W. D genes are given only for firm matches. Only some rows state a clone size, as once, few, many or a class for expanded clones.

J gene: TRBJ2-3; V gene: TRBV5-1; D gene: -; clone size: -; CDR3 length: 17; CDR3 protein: CASSLGPAQGPRDTQYF; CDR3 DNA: TGCGCCAGCAGCTTGGGACCAGCGCAGGGGCCGAGGGATACGCAGTATTTT
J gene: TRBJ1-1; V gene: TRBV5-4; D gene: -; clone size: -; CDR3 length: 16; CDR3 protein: CASSFGGGGGNTEAFF; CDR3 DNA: TGTGCCAGCAGCTTTGGAGGAGGGGGGGGGAACACTGAAGCTTTCTTT
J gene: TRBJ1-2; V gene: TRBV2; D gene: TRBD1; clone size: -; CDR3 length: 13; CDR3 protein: CASRLQGANGYTF; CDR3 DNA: TGTGCCAGCAGGTTACAGGGGGCGAATGGCTACACCTTC
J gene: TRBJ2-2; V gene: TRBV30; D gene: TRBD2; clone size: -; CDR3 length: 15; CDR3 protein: CAWSRGGTNTGELFF; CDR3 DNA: TGTGCCTGGTCCCGGGGGGGGACCAACACCGGGGAGCTGTTTTTT
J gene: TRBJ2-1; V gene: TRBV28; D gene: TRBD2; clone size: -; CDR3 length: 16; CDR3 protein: CASSATSGASYNEQFF; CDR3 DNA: TGTGCCAGCAGTGCGACTAGCGGGGCCTCCTACAATGAGCAGTTCTTC
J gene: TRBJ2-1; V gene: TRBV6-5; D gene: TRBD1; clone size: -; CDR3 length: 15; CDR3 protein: CASSSSGTGRLRWFF; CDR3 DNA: TGTGCCAGCAGTTCATCCGGGACAGGGCGCCTCCGGTGGTTCTTC
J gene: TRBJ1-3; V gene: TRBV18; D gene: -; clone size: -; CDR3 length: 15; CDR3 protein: CASSPEDLAGDTIYF; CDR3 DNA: TGTGCCAGCTCACCCGAGGACTTGGCGGGAGACACCATATATTTT
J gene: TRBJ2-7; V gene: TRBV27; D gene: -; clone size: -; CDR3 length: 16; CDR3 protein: CASSERSAGNSYEQYF; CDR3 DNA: TGTGCCAGCAGCGAGCGGTCGGCAGGAAACTCCTACGAGCAGTACTTC
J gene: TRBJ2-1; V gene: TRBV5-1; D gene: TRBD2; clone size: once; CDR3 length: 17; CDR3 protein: CASSPPTSGTFHNEQFF; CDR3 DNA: TGCGCCAGCAGCCCACCGACTAGCGGGACCTTCCACAATGAGCAGTTCTTC
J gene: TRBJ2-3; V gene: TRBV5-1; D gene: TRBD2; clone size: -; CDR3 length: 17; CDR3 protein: CASSLELKRGRTDTQYF; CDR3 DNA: TGCGCCAGCAGCTTGGAACTCAAGCGGGGACGCACAGATACGCAGTATTTT
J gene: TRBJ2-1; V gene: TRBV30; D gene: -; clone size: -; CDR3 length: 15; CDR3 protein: CAWSRPPGAYNEQFF; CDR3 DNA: TGTGCCTGGAGTCGACCTCCGGGAGCTTACAATGAGCAGTTCTTC
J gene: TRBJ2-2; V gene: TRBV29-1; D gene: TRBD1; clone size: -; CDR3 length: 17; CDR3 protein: CSVTGTGGVVNTGELFF; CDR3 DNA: TGCAGCGTTACCGGGACAGGGGGAGTGGTGAACACCGGGGAGCTGTTTTTT
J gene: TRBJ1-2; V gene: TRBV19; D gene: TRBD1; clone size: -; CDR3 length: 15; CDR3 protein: CASSISQQGVYGYTF; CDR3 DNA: TGTGCCAGTAGTATATCCCAACAGGGGGTCTATGGCTACACCTTC
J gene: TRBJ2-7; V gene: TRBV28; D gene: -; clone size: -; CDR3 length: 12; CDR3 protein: CASSLGGYEQYF; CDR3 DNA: TGTGCCAGCAGTTTAGGGGGGTACGAGCAGTACTTC
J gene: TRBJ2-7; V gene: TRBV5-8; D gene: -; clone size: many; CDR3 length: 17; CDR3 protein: CASPTLEARSPHDEQYF; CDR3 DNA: TGTGCCAGCCCCACCCTCGAGGCCAGATCCCCCCACGACGAGCAGTACTTC
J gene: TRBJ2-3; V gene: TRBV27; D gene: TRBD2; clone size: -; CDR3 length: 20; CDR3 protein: CASSFAHPGLAGGPGDTQYF; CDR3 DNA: TGTGCCAGCAGTTTCGCACACCCGGGACTAGCGGGAGGGCCTGGAGATACGCAGTATTTT
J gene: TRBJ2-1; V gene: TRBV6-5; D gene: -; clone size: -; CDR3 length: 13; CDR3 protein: CAVRDSTYNEQFF; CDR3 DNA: TGTGCAGTTCGCGACAGCACCTACAATGAGCAGTTCTTC
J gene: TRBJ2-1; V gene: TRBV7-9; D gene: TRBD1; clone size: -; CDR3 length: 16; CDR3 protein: CASSPQGASSYNEQFF; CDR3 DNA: TGTGCCAGCAGCCCACAGGGGGCAAGCTCCTACAATGAGCAGTTCTTC
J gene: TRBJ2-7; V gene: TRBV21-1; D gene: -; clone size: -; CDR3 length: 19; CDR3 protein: CASSTMGAWGQGNSYEQYF; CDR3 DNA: -
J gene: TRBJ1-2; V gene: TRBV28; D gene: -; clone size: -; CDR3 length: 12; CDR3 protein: CASTEGHSGYTF; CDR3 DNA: TGTGCCAGCACCGAGGGACACTCAGGCTACACCTTC
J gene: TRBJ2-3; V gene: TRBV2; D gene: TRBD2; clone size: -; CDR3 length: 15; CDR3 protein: CASTSGRASPDTQYF; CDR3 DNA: TGTGCCAGCACTAGCGGGAGGGCTTCCCCAGATACGCAGTATTTT
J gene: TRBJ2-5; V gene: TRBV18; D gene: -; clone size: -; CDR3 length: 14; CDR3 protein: CASSPPSYAETQYF; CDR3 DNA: TGTGCCAGCTCACCACCGTCTTATGCGGAGACCCAGTACTTC
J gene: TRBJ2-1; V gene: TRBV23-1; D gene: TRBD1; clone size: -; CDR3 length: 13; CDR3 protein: CASRTGLLDEQFF; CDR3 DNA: TGCGCCAGCAGGACAGGGCTCTTGGATGAGCAGTTCTTC